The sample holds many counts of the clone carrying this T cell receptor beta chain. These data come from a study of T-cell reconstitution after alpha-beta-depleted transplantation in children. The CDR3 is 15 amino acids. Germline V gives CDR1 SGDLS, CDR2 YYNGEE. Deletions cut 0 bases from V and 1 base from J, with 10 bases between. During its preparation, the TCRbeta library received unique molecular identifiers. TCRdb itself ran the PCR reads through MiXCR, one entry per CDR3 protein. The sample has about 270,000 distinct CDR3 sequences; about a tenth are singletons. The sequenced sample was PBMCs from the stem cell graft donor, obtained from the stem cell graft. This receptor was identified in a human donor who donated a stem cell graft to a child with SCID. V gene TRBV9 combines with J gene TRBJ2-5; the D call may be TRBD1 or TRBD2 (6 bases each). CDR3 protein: CASSVGGGPQETQYF. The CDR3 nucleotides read TGTGCCAGCAGCGTAGGAGGGGGGCCCCAAGAGACCCAGTACTTC.